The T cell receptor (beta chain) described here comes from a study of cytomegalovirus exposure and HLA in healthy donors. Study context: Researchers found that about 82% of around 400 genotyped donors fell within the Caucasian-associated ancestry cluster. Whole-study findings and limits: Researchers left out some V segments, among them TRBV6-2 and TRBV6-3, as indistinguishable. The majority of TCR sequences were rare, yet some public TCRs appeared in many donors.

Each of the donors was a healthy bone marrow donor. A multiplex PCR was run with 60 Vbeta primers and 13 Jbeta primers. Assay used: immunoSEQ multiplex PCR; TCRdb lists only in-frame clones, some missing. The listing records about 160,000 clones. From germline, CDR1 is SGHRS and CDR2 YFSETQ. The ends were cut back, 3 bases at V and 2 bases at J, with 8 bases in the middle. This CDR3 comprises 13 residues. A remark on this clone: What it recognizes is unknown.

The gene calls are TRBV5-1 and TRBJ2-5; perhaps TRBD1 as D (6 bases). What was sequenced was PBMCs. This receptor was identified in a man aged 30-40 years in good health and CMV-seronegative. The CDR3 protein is CASSSTGQETQYF. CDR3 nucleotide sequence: TGCGCCAGCAGCTCTACAGGGCAAGAGACCCAGTACTTC.